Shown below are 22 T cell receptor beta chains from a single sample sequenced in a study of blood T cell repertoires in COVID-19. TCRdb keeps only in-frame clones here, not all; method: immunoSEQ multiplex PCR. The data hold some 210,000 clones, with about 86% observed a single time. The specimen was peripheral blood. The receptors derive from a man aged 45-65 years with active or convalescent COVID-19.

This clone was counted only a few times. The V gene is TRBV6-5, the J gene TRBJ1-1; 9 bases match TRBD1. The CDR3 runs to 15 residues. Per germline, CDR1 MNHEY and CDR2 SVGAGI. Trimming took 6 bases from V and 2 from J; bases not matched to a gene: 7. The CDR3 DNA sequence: TGTGCCAGCAGAGCCAACAGGGGGCGCAACACTGAAGCTTTCTTT. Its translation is CASRANRGRNTEAFF.

CDR3 in amino acids: CASSTDRGGTEAFF. The DNA for the CDR3 is TGTGCCAGTAGTACTGACAGGGGGGGCACTGAAGCTTTCTTT. V usage is TRBV19 and J usage is TRBJ1-1; 9 positions match TRBD1. This CDR3 is built from 14 residues. CDR1 is LNHDA and CDR2 is SQIVND in the germline V gene (reference sequence). With V trimmed by 4 bases and J by 4 bases, 4 bases remained unmatched.

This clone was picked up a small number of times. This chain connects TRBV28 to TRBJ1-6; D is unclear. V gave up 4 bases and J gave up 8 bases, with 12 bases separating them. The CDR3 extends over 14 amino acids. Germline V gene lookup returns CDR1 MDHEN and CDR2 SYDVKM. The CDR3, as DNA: TGTGCCAGCAGTTACACAGCTCGAGATTCACCCCTCCACTTT. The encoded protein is CASSYTARDSPLHF.

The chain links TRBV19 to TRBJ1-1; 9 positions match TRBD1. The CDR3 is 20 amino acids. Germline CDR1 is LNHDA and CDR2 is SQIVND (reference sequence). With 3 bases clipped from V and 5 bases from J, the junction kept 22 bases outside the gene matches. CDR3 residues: CASSIVTGGFRHTRRTEAFF. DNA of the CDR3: TGTGCCAGTAGTATTGTAACAGGGGGCTTCCGACATACGAGACGGACTGAAGCTTTCTTT.

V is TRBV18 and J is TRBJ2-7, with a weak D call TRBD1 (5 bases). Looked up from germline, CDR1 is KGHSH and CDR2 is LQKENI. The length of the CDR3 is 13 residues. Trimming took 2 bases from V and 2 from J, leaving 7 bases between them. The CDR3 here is CASSPGATYEQYF. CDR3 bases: TGTGCCAGCTCACCAGGGGCCACCTACGAGCAGTACTTC.

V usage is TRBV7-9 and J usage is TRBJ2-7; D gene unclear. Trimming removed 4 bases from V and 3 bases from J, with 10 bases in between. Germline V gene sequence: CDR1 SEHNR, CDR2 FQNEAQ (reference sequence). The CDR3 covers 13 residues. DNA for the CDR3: TGTGCCAGCAGCTCACCCCCGGGCTACGAGCAGTACTTC. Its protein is CASSSPPGYEQYF.

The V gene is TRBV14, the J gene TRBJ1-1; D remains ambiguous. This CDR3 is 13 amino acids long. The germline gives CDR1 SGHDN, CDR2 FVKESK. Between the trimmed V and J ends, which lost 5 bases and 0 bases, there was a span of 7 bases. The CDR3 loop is CASSVQLNTEAFF. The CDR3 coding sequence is TGTGCCAGCAGCGTACAACTGAACACTGAAGCTTTCTTT.

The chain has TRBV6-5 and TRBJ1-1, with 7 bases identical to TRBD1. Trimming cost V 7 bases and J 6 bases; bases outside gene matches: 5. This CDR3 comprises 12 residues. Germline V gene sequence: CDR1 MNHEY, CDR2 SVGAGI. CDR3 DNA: TGTGCCAGCAAAGAGGGGGCAGCTGAAGCTTTCTTT. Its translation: CASKEGAAEAFF.

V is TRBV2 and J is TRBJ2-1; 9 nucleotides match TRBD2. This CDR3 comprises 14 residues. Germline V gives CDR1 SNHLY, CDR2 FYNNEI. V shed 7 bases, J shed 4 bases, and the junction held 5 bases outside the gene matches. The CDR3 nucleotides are TGTGCCAGCACCGTAGCGGGGGAATACAATGAGCAGTTCTTC. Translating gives CASTVAGEYNEQFF.

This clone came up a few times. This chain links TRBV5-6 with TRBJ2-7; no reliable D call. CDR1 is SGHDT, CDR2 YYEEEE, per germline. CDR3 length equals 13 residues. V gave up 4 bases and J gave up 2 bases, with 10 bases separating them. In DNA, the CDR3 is TGTGCCAGCAGCCGAGACTCGGCCTACGAGCAGTACTTC. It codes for CASSRDSAYEQYF.

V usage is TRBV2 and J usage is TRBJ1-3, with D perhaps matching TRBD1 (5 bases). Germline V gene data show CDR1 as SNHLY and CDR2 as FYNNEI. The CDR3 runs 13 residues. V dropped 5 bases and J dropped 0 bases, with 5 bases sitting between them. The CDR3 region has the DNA TGTGCCAGCAGTCAGGGCTCTGGAAACACCATATATTTT. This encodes CASSQGSGNTIYF.

The CDR3 region is CASSREAVNQPQHF. The CDR3 bases are TGTGCCAGCTCTCGCGAGGCAGTCAATCAGCCCCAGCATTTT. The genes are TRBV18 and TRBJ1-5; D gene uncertain. Trimming pared 6 bases from V and 3 bases from J, leaving 12 bases between. This CDR3 spans 14 amino acids. The V gene's germline CDR1 is KGHSH and CDR2 LQKENI.

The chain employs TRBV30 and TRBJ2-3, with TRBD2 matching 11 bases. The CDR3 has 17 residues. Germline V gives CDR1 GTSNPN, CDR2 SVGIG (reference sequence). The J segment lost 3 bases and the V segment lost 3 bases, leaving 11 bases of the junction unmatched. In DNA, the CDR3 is TGTGCCTGGAGCGACGGGGGTAGCGGGGGGGCAACAGATACGCAGTATTTT. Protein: CAWSDGGSGGATDTQYF.

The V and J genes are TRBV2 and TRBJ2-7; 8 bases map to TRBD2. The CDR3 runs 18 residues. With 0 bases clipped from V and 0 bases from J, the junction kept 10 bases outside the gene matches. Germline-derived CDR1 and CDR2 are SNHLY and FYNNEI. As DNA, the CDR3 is TGTGCCAGCAGTGAAGCCGGGAGGGGTGGGGAACTCTCCTACGAGCAGTACTTC. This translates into CASSEAGRGGELSYEQYF.

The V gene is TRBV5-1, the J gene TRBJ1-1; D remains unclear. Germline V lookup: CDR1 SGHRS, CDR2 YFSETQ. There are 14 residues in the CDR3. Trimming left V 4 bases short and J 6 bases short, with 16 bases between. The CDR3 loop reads CASSPIGGTPEAFF. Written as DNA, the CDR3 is TGCGCCAGCAGCCCCATCGGCGGCACGCCTGAAGCTTTCTTT.

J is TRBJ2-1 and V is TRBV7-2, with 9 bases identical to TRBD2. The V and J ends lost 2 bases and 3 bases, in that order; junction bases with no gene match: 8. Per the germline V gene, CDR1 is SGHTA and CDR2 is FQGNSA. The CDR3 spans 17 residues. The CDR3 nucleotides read TGTGCCAGCAGCTTACAGTCTAGCGGGGATAGCTACAATGAGCAGTTCTTC. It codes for CASSLQSSGDSYNEQFF.

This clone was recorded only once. CDR3 coding DNA: TGTGCCAGCAGTTTACCCAGGGGGCTTCACAATGAGCAGTTCTTC. Protein: CASSLPRGLHNEQFF. This chain links TRBV28 with TRBJ2-1, with 8 bases matching TRBD1. With V trimmed by 2 bases and J by 5 bases, 5 bases remained unmatched. This CDR3 region has 15 residues. Germline V gene data show CDR1 as MDHEN and CDR2 as SYDVKM.

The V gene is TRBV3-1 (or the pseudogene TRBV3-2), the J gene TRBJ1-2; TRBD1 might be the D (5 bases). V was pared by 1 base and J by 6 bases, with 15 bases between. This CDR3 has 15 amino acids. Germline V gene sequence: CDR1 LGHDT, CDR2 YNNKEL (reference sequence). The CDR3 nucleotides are TGTGCCAGCAGCCAAGGGGGGGTTGTTAGCGATGGCTACACCTTC. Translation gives CASSQGGVVSDGYTF.

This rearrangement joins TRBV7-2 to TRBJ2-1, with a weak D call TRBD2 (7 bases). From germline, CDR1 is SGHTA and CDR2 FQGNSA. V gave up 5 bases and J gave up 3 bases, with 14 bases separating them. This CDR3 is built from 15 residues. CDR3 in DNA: TGTGCCAGCAGCCCACGAGGGGGGGTCTACAATGAGCAGTTCTTC. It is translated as CASSPRGGVYNEQFF.

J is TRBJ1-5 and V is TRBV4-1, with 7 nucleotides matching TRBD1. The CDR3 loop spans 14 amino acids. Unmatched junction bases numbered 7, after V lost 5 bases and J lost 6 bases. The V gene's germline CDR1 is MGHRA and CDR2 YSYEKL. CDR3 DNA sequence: TGCGCCAGCAGCTTTTTGACAGGGACTCAGCCCCAGCATTTT. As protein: CASSFLTGTQPQHF.

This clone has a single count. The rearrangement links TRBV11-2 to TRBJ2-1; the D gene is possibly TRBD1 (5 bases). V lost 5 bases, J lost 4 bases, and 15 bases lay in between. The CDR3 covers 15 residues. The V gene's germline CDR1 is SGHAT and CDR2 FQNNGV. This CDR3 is CASSPGSAGYNEQFF. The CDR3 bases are TGTGCCAGCAGCCCAGGATCCGCAGGGTACAATGAGCAGTTCTTC.

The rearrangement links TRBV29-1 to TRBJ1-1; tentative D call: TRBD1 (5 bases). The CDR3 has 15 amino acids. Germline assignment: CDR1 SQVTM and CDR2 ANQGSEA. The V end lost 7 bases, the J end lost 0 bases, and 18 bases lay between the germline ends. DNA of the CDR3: TGCAGCGCCCGTACAATAGACAGCTTGAACACTGAAGCTTTCTTT. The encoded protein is CSARTIDSLNTEAFF.